These 11 T cell receptor beta chains were all obtained from the same sample, sequenced in a study of OX40 agonist ivuxolimab in advanced cancers. Assay: immunoSEQ multiplex PCR; the TCRdb copy retains only in-frame clones and omits some. This sample has 70,000 to 95,000 clones, with 75% to 95% found just once. Sequencing used CD4+ or CD8+ T cells sorted from blood, obtained in a trial of the OX40 agonist ivuxolimab. Receptor source: an adult with an advanced solid tumor such as melanoma, head and neck, liver or kidney cancer.

This clone appeared a single time. The rearrangement uses TRBV11-2 and TRBJ2-1; maybe TRBD1 (5 bases). This CDR3 comprises 13 residues. Germline CDR1 reads SGHAT; CDR2 reads FQNNGV. V lost 5 bases, J lost 7 bases, and 12 bases lay in between. This chain's CDR3 is CASSRSRGNEQFF. CDR3 DNA sequence: TGTGCCAGCAGCAGGTCTAGGGGTAATGAGCAGTTCTTC.

The rearrangement links TRBV27 to TRBJ1-5, with D hard to call. This CDR3 is built from 16 residues. Germline-derived CDR1 and CDR2 are MNHEY and SMNVEV (reference sequence). The V end lost 2 bases, the J end lost 1 base, and 12 bases lay between the germline ends. The DNA of the CDR3 is TGTGCCAGCAGTTTAATTGGGCCTTGGAGCAATCAGCCCCAGCATTTT. It encodes CASSLIGPWSNQPQHF.

This chain connects TRBV5-1 to TRBJ1-2, with D perhaps TRBD1 (5 bases). V was pared by 2 bases and J by 4 bases, with 6 bases between. Germline V gene data show CDR1 as SGHRS and CDR2 as YFSETQ. CDR3 length: 12 residues. The CDR3 DNA reads as TGCGCCAGCAGCTTTGACAGCTATGGCTACACCTTC. It encodes CASSFDSYGYTF.

V usage is TRBV30 and J usage is TRBJ1-5; D is ambiguous. V shed 2 bases and J shed 7 bases, with 15 bases lying between them. The V gene's germline CDR1 is GTSNPN and CDR2 SVGIG (reference sequence). The CDR3 spans 14 residues. The CDR3 reads CAWSLTGDQQPQHF. The CDR3 coding sequence is TGTGCCTGGAGTCTTACTGGGGATCAGCAGCCCCAGCATTTT.

The V call is TRBV20-1, the J call TRBJ2-5; D call uncertain. CDR1 and CDR2 (germline): DFQATT, SNEGSKA (reference sequence). V lost 3 bases and J lost 0, with 2 bases in between. This CDR3 contains 11 residues. This CDR3 is CSARYQETQYF. CDR3 nucleotide sequence: TGCAGTGCTAGGTACCAAGAGACCCAGTACTTC.

The chain carries TRBV7-9 and TRBJ2-5; D unclear. V lost 5 bases and J lost 5, with 21 bases in between. CDR1 and CDR2 from the germline V gene are SEHNR and FQNEAQ (reference sequence). CDR3 length equals 16 residues. Here the CDR3 reads CASSPPTALGRETQYF. The CDR3 bases are TGTGCCAGCAGCCCACCCACGGCCTTAGGGCGGGAGACCCAGTACTTC.

This sequence joins TRBV21-1 and TRBJ2-1; TRBD2, the D gene given by the table, was not confirmed from the DNA. TRBV21-1 is a documented pseudogene. The CDR3 is made up of 13 amino acids. CDR3: CASRRTSGVKQFF. The CDR3 nucleotides are TGTGCCAGCAGGAGGACTAGCGGGGTGAAGCAGTTCTTC.

This clone was detected only a few times. The V gene is TRBV7-8, the J gene TRBJ1-2; D gene ambiguous. In germline, CDR1 is SGHVS, CDR2 FQNEAQ. The CDR3 extends over 13 amino acids. Trimming shortened V by 6 bases and J by 4 bases, and 12 bases separated the two germline ends. DNA of the CDR3: TGTGCCAGCAGTGAGGAGGGTGGCTATGGCTACACCTTC. The encoded protein is CASSEEGGYGYTF.

The CDR3 reads CASSSQGQAEAFF. The CDR3 coding sequence is TGTGCCAGCAGCTCTCAGGGGCAGGCTGAAGCTTTCTTT. This chain joins TRBV2 and TRBJ1-1; the D gene is possibly TRBD1 (6 bases). Germline CDR1 SNHLY, CDR2 FYNNEI. The germline V and J ends were trimmed by 6 bases and 6 bases, with 14 bases remaining between them. The CDR3 sequence is 13 residues long.

This rearrangement joins TRBV18 to TRBJ2-7, with TRBD2 identical over 10 bases. Germline CDR1 is KGHSH and CDR2 is LQKENI. The length of the CDR3 is 15 residues. Losses at the gene ends were 6 bases for V and 0 bases for J; bases not matched to a gene: 5. The CDR3 DNA reads as TGTGCCAGCTCGCCCGGGACTAGCGACTCCTACGAGCAGTACTTC. Amino acids: CASSPGTSDSYEQYF.

This sequence joins TRBV5-4 and TRBJ1-2; D gene uncertain. The V end lost 2 bases, the J end lost 1 base, and 9 bases lay between the germline ends. The CDR3 loop spans 14 amino acids. Per germline, CDR1 SGHNT and CDR2 YYREEE (reference sequence). CDR3 region: CASSFDRYNYGYTF. CDR3 coding DNA: TGTGCCAGCAGCTTCGACCGATATAACTATGGCTACACCTTC.